This TCR beta chain was sequenced during a study of blood T cell repertoires in COVID-19. The germline gives CDR1 SGHAT, CDR2 FQDESV (reference sequence). The CDR3 extends over 15 amino acids. J was trimmed by 5 bases and V by 5 bases; bases with no gene match: 9. Sequencing used immunoSEQ multiplex PCR; TCRdb keeps in-frame clones, though not all of them. The sample includes some 250,000 clones, around nine tenths of them seen just once. Sequenced sample: peripheral blood. The clonotype originates from a woman aged 40 to 49 who had recovered from COVID-19. V gene TRBV11-1 combines with J gene TRBJ2-1, with 7 bases aligning to TRBD2. CDR3 region: CASSRGSSGHNEQFF. CDR3 DNA: TGTGCCAGCAGCCGGGGGTCTAGCGGACACAATGAGCAGTTCTTC.